The clone carrying this T cell receptor beta chain was seen ten or more times. The antigen remains unidentified. The sample belongs to a study of beta chain features in type 1 diabetes. Germline values: CDR1 SGDLS, CDR2 YYNGEE. CDR3 size: 15 residues. V was clipped by 4 bases and J by 2 bases; unmatched bases: 5. The entirety of the isolated RNA underwent reverse transcription, so expressed TCRB transcripts were sequenced. The assay was immunoSEQ multiplex PCR, and TCRdb's table has in-frame clones only and misses some. The sample holds about 240,000 clones, roughly 30% seen once. Notes on the study in general: The study found fewer insertions and more deletions at VDJ junctions in type 1 diabetes patients. Shortening that was moderate but significant affected the TCRB CDR3s of Type 1 diabetes patients in all four CD4+ subsets. Compared to healthy donors, patients appeared to have naive, central memory and Treg TCRB repertoires that were more alike. PCR might favor shorter templates, but any such skew would affect patients and controls equally.

This TCR derives from a man aged 25 to 45 in good health. The source material was central memory CD4+ T cells from blood. The chain is built from TRBV9 and TRBJ2-2, with TRBD1 identical over 7 bases. CDR3 sequence reads: CASSRGQANTGELFF. The CDR3 coding sequence is TGTGCCAGCAGCCGAGGACAGGCCAACACCGGGGAGCTGTTTTTT.